The rows below give T cell receptor beta chains drawn from one sample of a study of blood T cell repertoires in COVID-19. Sequencing used immunoSEQ multiplex PCR; TCRdb keeps in-frame clones, though not all of them. The sample lists more than 100,000 clones, 87% occurring once. Sample: peripheral blood. These TCRs come from a woman in her sixties with acute or convalescent COVID-19. Each CDR3 is given with its conserved first and last residue.

TRBJ2-2,15,TRBV30,CAWSPTGQPFGELFF
TRBJ1-3,15,TRBV11-3,CASSFTGGSGNTIYF
TRBJ1-1,13,TRBV7-6,CASSRDIDTEAFF
TRBJ1-1,13,TRBV7-9,CASSYTLDTEAFF
TRBJ2-7,15,TRBV5-1,CASSKDRGHAYEQYF
TRBJ1-5,15,TRBV9,CASSLTGEPYQPQHF
TRBJ1-3,13,TRBV12-3/TRBV12-4,CASSLGAGNTIYF
TRBJ1-1,14,TRBV7-9,CASSLLGEGTEAFF
TRBJ1-1,14,TRBV7-8,CASSLAGQNTEAFF
TRBJ1-5,14,TRBV29-1,CSVGDRGHNQPQHF
TRBJ2-1,15,TRBV6-5,CASSFADRSYNEQFF
TRBJ2-3,16,TRBV7-9,CASSPAGQESTDTQYF
TRBJ1-2,16,TRBV7-2,CASSQGTAVGPYGYTF
TRBJ2-7,15,TRBV11-2,CASSLGGGGPYEQYF
TRBJ2-2,16,TRBV5-1,CASSLVANPNTGELFF
TRBJ2-3,15,TRBV5-1,CASSLETLSGDTQYF
TRBJ2-1,15,TRBV30,CAWSPAVSSYNEQFF
TRBJ1-2,13,TRBV5-1,CASSLGSLYGYTF
TRBJ1-5,12,TRBV5-8,CASSPGIQPQHF
TRBJ2-5,13,TRBV10-3,CAISSKGEETQYF
TRBJ2-5,15,TRBV9,CASSVVASGQETQYF
TRBJ1-5,14,TRBV5-8,CASSWGDRHQPQHF
TRBJ1-5,14,TRBV7-9,CASSPLTGNQPQHF